This T cell receptor beta chain stems from a study of response to subunit inactivated influenza vaccine (dated by TCRdb to the late 2010s). Context from the whole study: The study used deep quantitative T cell receptor repertoire profiling to track responses to a trivalent subunit inactivated influenza vaccine.

Library preparation used RT-PCR. This sample was sequenced with an Illumina HiSeq 2500. The raw public reads went through TCRdb reprocessing: fastp at Q25, MiXCR clone calling, in-frame beta chains kept. Rows are unified per CDR3 protein, each entry keeping the most common DNA and genes. This sample comprises approximately 520,000 distinct CDR3 sequences, around 25% of them detected only once. In total, the top ten clones hold 1.9% of the sample. Overall study results and their limits: According to the authors, only a limited number of new T cells may be recruited by each seasonal influenza vaccination.

Taken from cysteine to phenylalanine, the CDR3 has 15 residues. Of all the DNA, just the CDR3 is kept, 45 bases in frame from base 1. Taken from the germline V gene (reference sequence), the CDR1 and CDR2 loops are DFQATT and SNEGSKA. The trim is 0 bases for V and 2 bases for J, with a gap of 14 bases between the germline ends. This clonotype turned up a few times. No antigen is known for it. It has no much larger one-base neighbor in the sample; base qualities were not kept. The TCR comes from a man in his fifties or sixties who received an inactivated influenza vaccine. Donor details come from another sample of the same person, matched by shared clones. The specimen comprised CD4+ T cells sorted from PBMCs, sampled approximately 5 days after vaccination. This chain is built from TRBV20-1 and TRBJ2-7; TRBD2 might be the D gene, on 5 matching bases. The DNA is TGCAGTGCTAGAGATCGGGGTAGGGTCGCCTACGAGCAGTACTTC. The encoded protein is CSARDRGRVAYEQYF.